These 31 T cell receptor beta chains came from one sample sequenced in a study of T cell responses to AZD1222 COVID-19 vaccine (dated by TCRdb to 2020 to 2023). Libraries were built with the immunoSEQ multiplex PCR assay. TCRdb obtained this table from immuneACCESS and retained in-frame rearrangements with V and J assigned. These tables miss some clones; where compared with another copy, unresolved V genes account for less than half of the shortfall, and the remainder is unexplained. The sample table lists 200,000 or so clones, approximately 92% of them with a count of one. The ten most abundant clones make up more than 9% of the sample. This sample's time point label indicates: baseline before first vaccination. Specimen: peripheral blood, collected on day 0 of AZD1222 vaccination. The receptors stem from an adult in good health.

The rearrangement joins TRBV20-1 to TRBJ1-1; no reliable D call. The germline V gene encodes CDR1 DFQATT and CDR2 SNEGSKA (reference sequence). The CDR3 has 11 residues. The CDR3: CSRILNTEAFF. The CDR3 nucleotides are TGCAGCAGAATCTTAAACACTGAAGCTTTCTTT.

The chain carries TRBV11-3 and TRBJ2-1; 8 bases agree with TRBD2. With 0 bases clipped from V and 6 bases from J, the junction kept 7 bases outside the gene matches. CDR1 is SGHNT and CDR2 is YENEEA in the germline V gene. The CDR3 covers 16 residues. This CDR3 is CASSLESSGGFNEQFF. The CDR3, as DNA: TGTGCCAGCAGCTTAGAATCCAGCGGGGGTTTCAATGAGCAGTTCTTC.

The V gene is TRBV19, the J gene TRBJ2-7; TRBD2 aligns across 7 bases. Germline lookup yields CDR1 LNHDA and CDR2 SQIVND (reference sequence). The J segment lost 4 bases and the V segment lost 8 bases, leaving 5 bases of the junction unmatched. There are 12 residues in the CDR3. CDR3 sequence reads: CASSGGLYEQYF. CDR3 in DNA: TGTGCCAGTTCGGGGGGACTTTACGAGCAGTACTTC.

This clone was counted only a few times. The rearrangement links TRBV2 to TRBJ2-2; D might be TRBD2 (6 bases). V was pared by 8 bases and J by 0 bases, with 13 bases between. This CDR3 is built from 15 residues. Germline V gene data show CDR1 as SNHLY and CDR2 as FYNNEI. CDR3 amino acids: CASGGLAANTGELFF. CDR3 coding DNA: TGTGCCAGCGGGGGACTGGCAGCGAACACCGGGGAGCTGTTTTTT.

The chain recombines TRBV4-2 with TRBJ1-4; TRBD1 matches at 7 bases. This CDR3 contains 16 residues. V dropped 3 bases and J dropped 4; count of bases not matched to a gene: 8. The germline gives CDR1 LGHNA, CDR2 YNFKEQ. In nucleotides, the CDR3 is TGTGCCAGCAGCCAGGATCAGGGGGGATTTAATGAAAAACTGTTTTTT. Its translation is CASSQDQGGFNEKLFF.

CDR3 in amino acids: CASSPESNQPQHF. The CDR3 nucleotides are TGTGCCAGCAGTCCGGAGAGCAATCAGCCCCAGCATTTT. V and J are TRBV6-5 and TRBJ1-5; D unclear. The germline CDR1 and CDR2 sequences are MNHEY and SVGAGI. V was trimmed by 5 bases and J by 1 base, leaving 6 bases between them. The CDR3 is 13 amino acids.

In DNA form, the CDR3 reads TGCGCCAGCAGCTCCCCTGCGGGACTAGCGGGAGGTGGGGAGCAGTACTTC. It yields the protein CASSSPAGLAGGGEQYF. The chain uses TRBV5-1 and TRBJ2-7; the match to TRBD2 covers 15 bases. V shed 3 bases, J shed 7 bases, and the junction held 11 bases outside the gene matches. CDR3 length equals 17 residues. CDR1 and CDR2 (germline): SGHRS, YFSETQ.

This clone was picked up a small number of times. The rearrangement links TRBV4-1 to TRBJ2-2; TRBD2 matches at 9 bases. This CDR3 is built from 18 residues. Germline V gene lookup returns CDR1 MGHRA and CDR2 YSYEKL. Trimming at V came to 4 bases and at J to 0 bases, leaving 9 bases not matched to a gene. DNA for the CDR3: TGCGCCAGCAGCCGGTTGCCCTTAGCGGGAGCGAACACCGGGGAGCTGTTTTTT. Amino acid sequence: CASSRLPLAGANTGELFF.

The chain recombines TRBV28 with TRBJ1-1; D is unresolved. Looked up from germline, CDR1 is MDHEN and CDR2 is SYDVKM. The CDR3 totals 14 residues. Trimming cost V 8 bases and J 5 bases, with 18 bases left between them. The CDR3 region is CASARSSRSTEAFF. CDR3 coding DNA: TGTGCCAGCGCCCGGTCTTCTCGATCTACTGAAGCTTTCTTT.

V usage is TRBV10-3 and J usage is TRBJ2-2, with D hard to call. This CDR3 is 11 amino acids long. Germline-derived CDR1 and CDR2 are ENHRY and SYGVKD. Trimming took off 6 bases at V and 6 bases at J, with 5 bases between the two ends. The CDR3: CAIRGSGELFF. The CDR3 region has the DNA TGTGCCATCAGGGGTTCCGGGGAGCTGTTTTTT.

The chain employs TRBV27 and TRBJ1-1; D call uncertain. The V end was cut by 0 bases, the J end by 7 bases, with 12 bases between. Per the germline V gene, CDR1 is MNHEY and CDR2 is SMNVEV (reference sequence). This CDR3 is built from 14 residues. CDR3 region: CASSLSAAYFEAFF. The CDR3 DNA follows: TGTGCCAGCAGTTTATCGGCAGCTTACTTTGAAGCTTTCTTT.

The genes are TRBV6-5 and TRBJ1-2; a weak D match, TRBD1 (5 bases). Trimming took 6 bases from V and 5 from J, leaving 10 bases between them. CDR1 is MNHEY, CDR2 SVGAGI, per germline. The CDR3 has 12 residues. The CDR3 protein is CASRAGPYGYTF. The CDR3 DNA is TGTGCCAGCAGGGCGGGGCCGTATGGCTACACCTTC.

V usage is TRBV2 and J usage is TRBJ1-5; the D gene is possibly TRBD1 (5 bases). The CDR3 length is 16 residues. The germline V gene encodes CDR1 SNHLY and CDR2 FYNNEI. Trimming stripped 6 bases from V and 0 bases from J, with 15 bases between. CDR3 residues: CASSPQGASSNQPQHF. For the CDR3, the DNA is TGTGCCAGCAGCCCCCAGGGAGCCAGTAGCAATCAGCCCCAGCATTTT.

V is TRBV6-5 and J is TRBJ2-7; D gene uncertain. V lost 6 bases, J lost 6 bases, and 12 bases lay in between. Germline CDR1 MNHEY, CDR2 SVGAGI. This CDR3 is built from 12 residues. CDR3: CASSPLRGEQYF. The CDR3 coding sequence is TGTGCCAGCAGCCCCCTTCGAGGCGAGCAGTACTTC.

CDR3 residues: CASSSGLATDTQYF. DNA of the CDR3: TGTGCCAGCAGCTCTGGACTAGCTACAGATACGCAGTATTTT. The chain couples TRBV7-2 to TRBJ2-3, with TRBD2 identical over 8 bases. The V gene end was trimmed by 4 bases and the J gene end by 3 bases; junction bases not matched to a gene: 3. The CDR3 consists of 14 residues. Germline lookup yields CDR1 SGHTA and CDR2 FQGNSA.

This chain connects TRBV27 to TRBJ2-7; D is uncertain. Germline V gives CDR1 MNHEY, CDR2 SMNVEV (reference sequence). V lost 5 bases, J lost 2 bases, and 10 bases lay in between. The CDR3 covers 13 residues. The CDR3 is CASSPLSPYEQYF. The CDR3, as DNA: TGTGCCAGCAGTCCTCTATCCCCCTACGAGCAGTACTTC.

The V gene is TRBV30, the J gene TRBJ1-1; D call uncertain. This CDR3 is built from 14 residues. The germline CDR1 and CDR2 sequences are GTSNPN and SVGIG (reference sequence). The V gene lost 0 bases and the J gene lost 0 bases, with 8 bases spanning the gap. The CDR3 DNA reads TGTGCCTGGAGTGTATGGGCACTGAACACTGAAGCTTTCTTT. Its protein is CAWSVWALNTEAFF.

The chain carries TRBV20-1 and TRBJ2-1; tentative D call: TRBD2 (5 bases). Per germline, CDR1 DFQATT and CDR2 SNEGSKA (reference sequence). V lost 3 bases and J 10 bases, leaving 19 bases between the germline ends. The CDR3 sequence is 14 residues long. The CDR3 nucleotides read TGCAGTGCTAGTGTCGGGAATTACAATGTAGAGCAGTTCTTC. Translation gives CSASVGNYNVEQFF.

The J gene is TRBJ1-2, the V gene TRBV7-2; tentative D call: TRBD1 (6 bases). Germline V gene lookup returns CDR1 SGHTA and CDR2 FQGNSA. The CDR3 is made up of 15 amino acids. Trimming took 1 base from V and 4 from J, leaving 13 bases between them. The chain's CDR3 is CASSLGGALVYGYTF. The CDR3 bases are TGTGCCAGCAGCTTAGGGGGGGCGTTAGTCTATGGCTACACCTTC.

A note on this clone: No DNA is shown, since the ends of the CDR3 on it are uncertain; the CDR3 is the one TCRdb lists. This sequence joins TRBV7-8 and TRBJ1-1; TRBD1, the D gene given by the table, was not confirmed from the DNA. The CDR3 spans 12 residues, counting both ends. Germline CDR1 and CDR2: SGHVS and FQNEAQ. The CDR3 loop is CASSYVGQGSFF.

The chain couples TRBV7-6 to TRBJ2-2, with 9 bases that match TRBD2. The CDR3 has 18 amino acids. V shed 3 bases, J shed 1 base, and the junction held 9 bases outside the gene matches. Germline assignment: CDR1 SGHVS and CDR2 FNYEAQ. CDR3 residues: CASSFLTWTSENTGELFF. DNA for the CDR3: TGTGCCAGCAGCTTCTTAACATGGACTAGCGAGAACACCGGGGAGCTGTTTTTT.

The chain carries TRBV7-6 and TRBJ2-2, with TRBD1 matching 7 bases. The CDR3 sequence is 15 residues long. Germline V CDR1 and CDR2: SGHVS, FNYEAQ. Trimming at V came to 4 bases and at J to 0 bases, leaving 2 bases not matched to a gene. The CDR3 region is CASSSGQSNTGELFF. DNA for the CDR3: TGTGCCAGCAGCTCGGGACAGTCGAACACCGGGGAGCTGTTTTTT. Full variable domain (outside the CDR3, taken from reference TRBV7-6 and TRBJ2-2): GAGVSQSPRYKVTKRGQDVALRCDPISGHVSLYWYRQALGQGPEFLTYFNYEAQQDKSGLPNDRFSAERPEGSISTLTIQRTEQRDSAMYRCASSSGQSNTGELFFGEGSRLTVL.

This chain connects TRBV20-1 to TRBJ2-7; D is unclear. The CDR3 length is 11 residues. Deletions cut 3 bases from V and 4 bases from J, with 7 bases between. CDR1 DFQATT and CDR2 SNEGSKA come from the germline V gene (reference sequence). CDR3 sequence: CSASDRYEQYV. For the CDR3, the DNA is TGCAGTGCTAGCGATCGGTACGAGCAGTACGTC.

This sequence joins TRBV7-9 and TRBJ2-3; D is possibly TRBD2 (5 bases). Between the trimmed V and J ends, which lost 5 bases and 0 bases, there was a span of 18 bases. Germline V gene data show CDR1 as SEHNR and CDR2 as FQNEAQ (reference sequence). CDR3 length equals 17 residues. CDR3 amino acids: CASSPRRAGFSTDTQYF. CDR3 in DNA: TGTGCCAGCAGCCCCCGGCGGGCGGGTTTTAGCACAGATACGCAGTATTTT.

The chain recombines TRBV19 with TRBJ1-2; tentative D call: TRBD1 (5 bases). The CDR3 extends over 13 amino acids. The V gene's germline CDR1 is LNHDA and CDR2 SQIVND (reference sequence). Trimming took off 6 bases at V and 5 bases at J, with 13 bases between the two ends. As DNA, the CDR3 is TGTGCCAGTAGAATCGGAGGGGATTATGGCTACACCTTC. Its protein is CASRIGGDYGYTF.

V is TRBV7-2 and J is TRBJ1-3; D not resolved. The CDR3 sequence is 16 residues long. From germline, CDR1 is SGHTA and CDR2 FQGNSA. Trimming left V 2 bases short and J 0 bases short, with 11 bases between. The chain's CDR3 is CASSLSGSNSGNTIYF. CDR3 DNA sequence: TGTGCCAGCAGCTTATCGGGATCTAACTCTGGAAACACCATATATTTT.

The chain links TRBV5-4 to TRBJ1-1; possible D gene TRBD1, 5 bases. The length of the CDR3 is 14 residues. V was shortened by 5 bases and J by 6 bases, with 17 bases between the two germline ends. Germline-derived CDR1 and CDR2 are SGHNT and YYREEE (reference sequence). The CDR3 loop is CASRGALGGAEAFF. Written as DNA, the CDR3 is TGTGCCAGCAGAGGTGCCCTCGGAGGGGCTGAAGCTTTCTTT.

The rearrangement uses TRBV28 and TRBJ1-2, with D perhaps TRBD1 (6 bases). CDR3 length: 12 amino acids. CDR1 and CDR2 (germline): MDHEN, SYDVKM. Trimming removed 5 bases from V and 2 bases from J, with 6 bases in between. CDR3 protein: CASSTGNYGYTF. In DNA, the CDR3 is TGTGCCAGCAGTACAGGGAACTATGGCTACACCTTC.

The chain links TRBV11-2 to TRBJ1-1; D unclear. The CDR3 consists of 13 residues. Germline V lookup: CDR1 SGHAT, CDR2 FQNNGV. Trimming stripped 7 bases from V and 4 bases from J, with 13 bases between. CDR3 loop: CASIGRAFTEAFF. The DNA of the CDR3 is TGTGCCAGCATCGGAAGGGCGTTCACTGAAGCTTTCTTT.

The V call is TRBV9, the J call TRBJ1-1, with 8 bases fitting TRBD1. Germline CDR1 and CDR2: SGDLS and YYNGEE. This CDR3 has 15 amino acids. V was pared by 4 bases and J by 0 bases, with 5 bases of the junction left unmatched. Here the CDR3 reads CASSRQGALNTEAFF. For the CDR3, the DNA is TGTGCCAGCAGCCGTCAGGGGGCCCTGAACACTGAAGCTTTCTTT.

The chain has TRBV7-9 and TRBJ2-5; D remains ambiguous. Germline V gene lookup returns CDR1 SEHNR and CDR2 FQNEAQ (reference sequence). The CDR3 length is 12 residues. The V gene lost 5 bases and the J gene lost 6 bases, with 10 bases spanning the gap. CDR3 residues: CASSPEKQTQYF. For the CDR3, the DNA is TGTGCCAGCAGCCCAGAGAAGCAGACCCAGTACTTC.